Following are 26 T cell receptor beta chains from one sample sequenced in a study of blood T cells in healthy people across ages. With a J-beta primer mix and a sample-barcoded 5' primer, a second PCR ran about 6 to 11 cycles. TCRdb re-called the 5' RACE reads through MiXCR, storing one row per CDR3 protein. The sample comprises over 300,000 distinct CDR3 sequences, about 55% of which are singletons, and 45% to 60% rests with the top ten. The sequencing sample was made of blood. The receptors here all came from a man aged 60-69 years in good health.

J is TRBJ2-3 and V is TRBV29-1; possibly TRBD1 or TRBD2 for D (5 bases each). Looked up from germline, CDR1 is SQVTM and CDR2 is ANQGSEA. The CDR3 totals 13 residues. V lost 6 bases and J lost 9, with 19 bases in between. CDR3 region: CSVPGPSRDTQYF. The CDR3, as DNA: TGCAGCGTCCCGGGACCCTCAAGGGACACGCAGTATTTT.

The chain carries TRBV7-8 and TRBJ2-7; 8 bases are shared with TRBD2. CDR1 SGHVS and CDR2 FQNEAQ come from the germline V gene. Trimming cost V 7 bases and J 3 bases; bases outside gene matches: 5. CDR3 size: 13 residues. CDR3 amino acids: CASTTGGLYEQYF. DNA of the CDR3: TGTGCCAGCACGACGGGAGGGCTCTACGAGCAGTACTTC. The variable domain in full, completed from reference TRBV7-8 and TRBJ2-7, reads GAGVSQSPRYKVAKRGQDVALRCDPISGHVSLFWYQQALGQGPEFLTYFQNEAQLDKSGLPSDRFFAERPEGSVSTLKIQRTQQEDSAVYLCASTTGGLYEQYFGPGTRLTVT.

V is TRBV9 and J is TRBJ2-1; no clear D gene. The V end was cut by 0 bases, the J end by 15 bases, with 19 bases between. This CDR3 has 14 residues. Germline CDR1 reads SGDLS; CDR2 reads YYNGEE. The CDR3 DNA reads TGTGCCAGCAGCGTAGAACCAACCTCACCTTCGGGGTTCTTC. Translating gives CASSVEPTSPSGFF.

The chain recombines TRBV20-1 with TRBJ2-2; maybe TRBD1 (6 bases). Trimming stripped 3 bases from V and 12 bases from J, with 14 bases between. CDR1 is DFQATT and CDR2 is SNEGSKA in the germline V gene (reference sequence). There are 12 residues in the CDR3. The CDR3 loop reads CSARTGGHKLFF. The CDR3 nucleotides read TGCAGTGCTAGGACAGGAGGCCATAAGCTGTTTTTT.

CDR3 nucleotide sequence: TGTGCCAGCAACACCGAGGGGGTGGGCAATGAGCAGTTCTTC. It translates to CASNTEGVGNEQFF. The chain carries TRBV12-3 or TRBV12-4 and TRBJ2-1; perhaps TRBD1 as D (6 bases). The CDR3 has 14 amino acids. Trimming removed 7 bases at V and 6 bases at J, with 16 bases between.

Of note for this clonotype: One junction end does not reproduce the germline sequence, and a read error may be involved. CDR3 in DNA: TGTGTCAGCAGTTTTACTGGACAGGGTGACACTGAAGCTTTCTTT. It codes for CVSSFTGQGDTEAFF. V gene TRBV7-6 combines with J gene TRBJ1-1; TRBD1 agrees at 8 bases. Germline V gives CDR1 SGHVS, CDR2 FNYEAQ. The CDR3 contains 15 residues.

This clonotype was found a few times. The chain joins TRBV25-1 to TRBJ2-3; TRBD1 matches 7 bases. The CDR3 has 15 amino acids. V shed 4 bases, J shed 3 bases, and the junction held 7 bases outside the gene matches. CDR1 and CDR2 from the germline V gene are MGHDK and SYGVNS. Here the CDR3 DNA reads TGTGCCAGCAGTGGCCGACAGGGTGGAACAGATACGCAGTATTTT. It encodes CASSGRQGGTDTQYF. The full variable domain, rest sourced from reference TRBV25-1 and TRBJ2-3, is EADIYQTPRYLVIGTGKKITLECSQTMGHDKMYWYQQDPGMELHLIHYSYGVNSTEKGDLSSESTVSRIRTEHFPLTLESARPSHTSQYLCASSGRQGGTDTQYFGPGTRLTVL.

This clonotype came up a few times. The rearrangement links TRBV20-1 to TRBJ2-5; 8 nucleotides align to TRBD2. The end of the DNA aligns better with TRBJ2-7, so the J call may be wrong. The CDR3 has 13 amino acids. Germline V gene lookup returns CDR1 DFQATT and CDR2 SNEGSKA (reference sequence). Here the CDR3 reads CSAEGLAAYEQYF. Here the CDR3 DNA reads TGCAGTGCCGAAGGACTAGCCGCTTACGAGCAGTACTTC.

The chain uses TRBV28 and TRBJ2-7; no firm D call. CDR1 is MDHEN, CDR2 SYDVKM, per germline. This CDR3 has 14 residues. V lost 4 bases and J 5 bases, leaving 15 bases between the germline ends. CDR3 region: CASSSPQHEHEQYF. DNA for the CDR3: TGTGCCAGCAGTTCTCCCCAACATGAACACGAGCAGTACTTC.

This chain connects TRBV15 to TRBJ2-1, with unresolved D. The CDR3 length is 14 residues. V lost 6 bases to trimming and J lost 5 bases, with 14 bases between them. CDR1 LNHNV and CDR2 YYDKDF come from the germline V gene (reference sequence). Here the CDR3 reads CATRARTVNNEQFF. DNA of the CDR3: TGTGCCACCAGAGCCCGGACGGTTAACAATGAGCAGTTCTTC. Complete variable domain (other parts from reference TRBV15 and TRBJ2-1): DAMVIQNPRYQVTQFGKPVTLSCSQTLNHNVMYWYQQKSSQAPKLLFHYYDKDFNNEADTPDNFQSRRPNTSFCFLDIRSPGLGDTAMYLCATRARTVNNEQFFGPGTRLTVL.

The chain couples TRBV7-9 to TRBJ1-1; D is possibly TRBD1 (5 bases). V lost 5 bases and J lost 1, with 11 bases in between. The CDR3 covers 14 residues. The germline V gene encodes CDR1 SEHNR and CDR2 FQNEAQ (reference sequence). In DNA form, the CDR3 reads TGTGCCAGCAGCCCCGGGGCTTCGAACACTGAAGCTTTCTTT. Translating it yields CASSPGASNTEAFF.

V usage is TRBV20-1 and J usage is TRBJ2-5; D may be TRBD1 or TRBD2 (6 bases each). This CDR3 region has 14 residues. The germline V gene has CDR1 DFQATT and CDR2 SNEGSKA (reference sequence). The V end was cut by 3 bases, the J end by 5 bases, with 16 bases between. This chain's CDR3 is CSASLGGRRETQYF. The CDR3 DNA follows: TGCAGTGCTAGTCTAGGGGGGCGACGGGAGACCCAGTACTTC.

V is TRBV7-2 and J is TRBJ2-5, with D perhaps TRBD2 (7 bases). Germline V gene sequence: CDR1 SGHTA, CDR2 FQGNSA. V lost 5 bases and J 10 bases, leaving 23 bases between the germline ends. This CDR3 has 15 amino acids. DNA of the CDR3: TGTGCCAGCAGCCTAGGGGGGGCCCGGTCGGCGATCCAGTACTTC. This encodes CASSLGGARSAIQYF.

There are many counts of this clonotype. This chain connects TRBV9 to TRBJ2-6, with 8 bases aligning to TRBD1. V was clipped by 3 bases and J by 0 bases; unmatched bases: 11. This CDR3 has 19 residues. Germline CDR1 SGDLS, CDR2 YYNGEE. The CDR3 bases are TGTGCCAGCAGCGCTTATACCGGGACAGGACTCTCTGGGGCCAACGTCCTGACTTTC. It is translated as CASSAYTGTGLSGANVLTF.

This clonotype was seen only a few times. This chain connects TRBV19 to TRBJ1-5; weak D call: TRBD1 (5 bases). CDR1 is LNHDA, CDR2 SQIVND, per germline (reference sequence). The CDR3 runs to 15 residues. Trimming cost V 7 bases and J 7 bases, with 20 bases left between them. The CDR3 DNA reads as TGTGCCAGTACCCGCGAAGGAGGGGTGGACCAGCCCCAGCATTTT. This encodes CASTREGGVDQPQHF.

This chain connects TRBV5-4 to TRBJ1-2, with D tentatively TRBD1 (5 bases). V lost 1 base, J lost 4 bases, and 20 bases lay in between. The CDR3 spans 17 residues. In germline, CDR1 is SGHNT, CDR2 YYREEE (reference sequence). The CDR3 DNA sequence: TGTGCCAGCAGCTTGTATGAGGGCGGGGGATATAGCTATGGCTACACCTTC. The encoded protein is CASSLYEGGGYSYGYTF.

With regard to this clonotype: Given a much more abundant clone one base away, this may be a read error. The chain employs TRBV10-3 and TRBJ2-5; 14 positions match TRBD2. J was trimmed by 7 bases and V by 4 bases; bases with no gene match: 5. The CDR3 runs to 15 residues. CDR1 and CDR2 from the germline V gene are ENHRY and SYGVKD. CDR3 sequence (DNA): TGTGCCATCAGTGGACTAGCGGGAGGGCGGGGGACCCAGTACTTC. This gives the protein CAISGLAGGRGTQYF.

The chain couples TRBV7-2 to TRBJ2-7, with 7 bases that match TRBD2. The CDR3 length is 14 residues. Trimming cost V 6 bases and J 7 bases; bases outside gene matches: 12. Looked up from germline, CDR1 is SGHTA and CDR2 is FQGNSA. The DNA for the CDR3 is TGTGCCAGCAGTGCCTACGGAGGGCGGGGGGAGCAGTACTTC. It yields the protein CASSAYGGRGEQYF.

This clonotype was observed at least ten times. V gene TRBV7-2 combines with J gene TRBJ2-7; unclear D gene. Trimming shortened V by 5 bases and J by 6 bases, and 14 bases separated the two germline ends. The CDR3 spans 13 residues. CDR1 and CDR2 (germline): SGHTA, FQGNSA. The DNA for the CDR3 is TGTGCCAGCAGCCGCCCCCGAGCCGGCGAGCAGTACTTC. It encodes CASSRPRAGEQYF.

The chain combines TRBV20-1 with TRBJ2-1; D gene uncertain. V was shortened by 6 bases and J by 0 bases, with 9 bases between the two germline ends. The CDR3 length is 13 residues. Germline V gene data show CDR1 as DFQATT and CDR2 as SNEGSKA (reference sequence). This CDR3 is CSALPTSYNEQFF. DNA of the CDR3: TGCAGTGCCCTCCCCACCTCCTACAATGAGCAGTTCTTC.

This clonotype was seen a few times. A single base separates this from a much larger clone, so it may be a read error. J is TRBJ2-5 and V is TRBV12-3 or TRBV12-4, with 8 positions matching TRBD2. The V gene end was trimmed by 1 base and the J gene end by 11 bases; junction bases not matched to a gene: 18. The CDR3 loop spans 17 amino acids. The CDR3 DNA reads as TGTGCCAGCAGTTTAGACCCACGGGTAGCGGGGTACAATGAGCAGTACTTC. Its translation is CASSLDPRVAGYNEQYF.

The CDR3 DNA reads TGCAGTGCTGCGGACAGGGCGGTCCTGACTTTC. Its protein product is CSAADRAVLTF. This chain connects TRBV20-1 to TRBJ2-6, with 8 bases lining up with TRBD1. The V gene end was trimmed by 5 bases and the J gene end by 13 bases; junction bases not matched to a gene: 4. CDR1 is DFQATT, CDR2 SNEGSKA, per germline (reference sequence). This CDR3 has 11 residues.

This clonotype appeared once. Since the CDR3 does not end with the conserved phenylalanine or tryptophan, this likely comes from a read error. V is TRBV20-1 and J is TRBJ2-1; a possible D gene is TRBD2 (6 bases). V was trimmed by 3 bases and J by 7 bases, leaving 10 bases between them. Germline CDR1 DFQATT, CDR2 SNEGSKA (reference sequence). The CDR3 runs 12 residues. CDR3 protein: CSARRDFNEQFL. In nucleotides, the CDR3 is TGCAGTGCTAGGCGGGACTTTAATGAGCAGTTCTTA.

The V gene is TRBV2, the J gene TRBJ2-4, with D perhaps matching TRBD1 or TRBD2 (6 bases each). The better agreement between TRBJ2-7 and the DNA end casts doubt on the J call. The length of the CDR3 is 14 residues. CDR1 is SNHLY and CDR2 is FYNNEI in the germline V gene. The CDR3 bases are TGTGCCGGAAGGGCTACGGGGGCATTAGGCGAGCAGTACTTC. Translated: CAGRATGALGEQYF.

The V gene is TRBV20-1, the J gene TRBJ2-7; the match to TRBD2 covers 13 bases. The CDR3 consists of 18 residues. Trimming took 3 bases from V and 3 from J; bases not matched to a gene: 14. The V gene's germline CDR1 is DFQATT and CDR2 SNEGSKA (reference sequence). The CDR3 DNA sequence: TGCAGTGCTAGGTACACTAGCGGGAGGGCCTCTAGACTCTACGAGCAGTACTTC. Its protein product is CSARYTSGRASRLYEQYF.

The table lists this clonotype with many counts. The rearrangement uses TRBV4-3 and TRBJ2-1, with a tentative D call TRBD1 (5 bases). Germline V gives CDR1 LGHNA, CDR2 YSLEER. V lost 0 bases to trimming and J lost 6 bases, with 30 bases between them. CDR3 length: 21 amino acids. The CDR3 here is CASSQESLLRAGPWVGNEQFF. CDR3 DNA: TGCGCCAGCAGCCAAGAGTCACTTCTTCGGGCAGGGCCCTGGGTCGGCAATGAGCAGTTCTTC.